A single sample is the source of the 21 T cell receptor beta chains below, sequenced in a study of shared clonotypes between healthy human individuals. Profiling relied on immunoSEQ multiplex PCR, and the TCRdb table lists in-frame clones only, not all of them. Among about 340,000 clones listed, roughly 70% were seen once. Material: memory CD4+ T cells sorted from blood. Subset: CD45RA-negative fraction. The receptors stem from a man younger than 45 in good health.

The gene calls are TRBV19 and TRBJ2-5; tentative D call: TRBD2 (5 bases). Germline values: CDR1 LNHDA, CDR2 SQIVND (reference sequence). The CDR3 extends over 13 amino acids. The V and J ends lost 4 bases and 5 bases respectively, with 11 bases between them. The CDR3 coding sequence is TGTGCCAGTAGTACAATCCCGGGGGAGACCCAGTACTTC. Translating gives CASSTIPGETQYF.

The rearrangement links TRBV7-9 to TRBJ2-1; D unclear. The CDR3 has 10 residues. Germline V gene lookup returns CDR1 SEHNR and CDR2 FQNEAQ (reference sequence). As DNA, the CDR3 is TGTGCTATAGGAAACAATGAGCAGTTCTTC. The encoded protein is CAIGNNEQFF.

The gene calls are TRBV18 and TRBJ1-6, with TRBD1 identical over 10 bases. V was clipped by 3 bases and J by 6 bases; unmatched bases: 5. Germline V CDR1 and CDR2: KGHSH, LQKENI. This CDR3 comprises 16 residues. Here the CDR3 reads CASSPFGQGGNSPLHF. CDR3 DNA: TGTGCCAGCTCACCGTTCGGACAGGGGGGTAATTCACCCCTCCACTTT.

The chain uses TRBV19 and TRBJ2-2, with TRBD1 identical over 8 bases. This CDR3 has 15 amino acids. V dropped 9 bases and J dropped 3; count of bases not matched to a gene: 9. Germline-derived CDR1 and CDR2 are LNHDA and SQIVND (reference sequence). DNA of the CDR3: TGTGCCAGCAAGGAATCACAGGGGGACACCGGGGAGCTGTTTTTT. Residues: CASKESQGDTGELFF.

This chain links TRBV2 with TRBJ2-5, with a tentative D call TRBD1 (6 bases). Germline V gene data show CDR1 as SNHLY and CDR2 as FYNNEI. The V end lost 6 bases, the J end lost 2 bases, and 7 bases lay between the germline ends. The CDR3 has 12 amino acids. CDR3: CASRQGQETQYF. Here the CDR3 DNA reads TGTGCCAGCAGACAGGGACAAGAGACCCAGTACTTC.

This clone was seen more than once but under ten times. The chain links TRBV5-1 to TRBJ2-2, with 9 bases that match TRBD1. Germline V lookup: CDR1 SGHRS, CDR2 YFSETQ. The ends lost 0 bases at V and 4 bases at J; junction bases unmatched: 1. The CDR3 has 15 residues. As DNA, the CDR3 is TGCGCCAGCAGCTTGGTGACAGGGGGCACCGGGGAGCTGTTTTTT. It is translated as CASSLVTGGTGELFF.

The rearrangement links TRBV5-1 to TRBJ2-6; the match to TRBD1 covers 10 bases. V was clipped by 0 bases and J by 4 bases; unmatched bases: 1. The CDR3 contains 16 residues. Germline V gene lookup returns CDR1 SGHRS and CDR2 YFSETQ. The CDR3 is CASSLGQGAGANVLTF. In DNA form, the CDR3 reads TGCGCCAGCAGCTTGGGACAGGGGGCCGGGGCCAACGTCCTGACTTTC. Complete variable domain (other parts from reference TRBV5-1 and TRBJ2-6): KAGVTQTPRYLIKTRGQQVTLSCSPISGHRSVSWYQQTPGQGLQFLFEYFSETQRNKGNFPGRFSGRQFSNSRSEMNVSTLELGDSALYLCASSLGQGAGANVLTFGAGSRLTVL.

This clone has only one observation. J is TRBJ1-1 and V is TRBV11-2; maybe TRBD1 (6 bases). Trimming stripped 6 bases from V and 0 bases from J, with 11 bases between. Germline V gives CDR1 SGHAT, CDR2 FQNNGV. The CDR3 consists of 14 residues. In nucleotides, the CDR3 is TGTGCCAGCAGACCTACAGGGATGAACACTGAAGCTTTCTTT. This gives the protein CASRPTGMNTEAFF.

The chain is built from TRBV14 and TRBJ1-1; 8 positions match TRBD1. The CDR3 has 14 amino acids. CDR1 is SGHDN, CDR2 FVKESK, per germline. The trim removed 3 bases at V and 6 bases at J, leaving 6 bases unmatched. Written as DNA, the CDR3 is TGTGCCAGCAGCCACCGGGCAGGGGGCCCTGAAGCTTTCTTT. Protein sequence: CASSHRAGGPEAFF.

Notes on this clone: This may be a read error: a much more frequent sequence differs by one nucleotide. The chain has TRBV7-8 and TRBJ2-7; 7 positions match TRBD1. The CDR3 length is 13 residues. CDR1 and CDR2 from the germline V gene are SGHVS and FQNEAQ. The ends lost 2 bases at V and 4 bases at J; junction bases unmatched: 2. The CDR3: CASSLSRGYEQYF. The CDR3 region has the DNA TGTGCCAGCAGCTTATCCAGGGGGTACGAGCAGTACTTC. The entire variable domain, with the rest obtained from reference TRBV7-8 and TRBJ2-7, is as follows: GAGVSQSPRYKVAKRGQDVALRCDPISGHVSLFWYQQALGQGPEFLTYFQNEAQLDKSGLPSDRFFAERPEGSVSTLKIQRTQQEDSAVYLCASSLSRGYEQYFGPGTRLTVT.

Concerning this clone: A clone one base away is much larger, so this may be a read error. J is TRBJ1-1 and V is TRBV7-2; 7 bases match TRBD1. This CDR3 region has 13 residues. The V and J ends lost 2 bases and 5 bases, in that order; junction bases with no gene match: 2. Per the germline V gene, CDR1 is SGHTA and CDR2 is FQGNSA. The CDR3 region is CASSLQGGTEAFF. The CDR3 DNA reads as TGTGCCAGCAGCTTACAGGGGGGGACTGAAGCTTTCTTT.

The rearrangement links TRBV6-1 to TRBJ2-5, with 10 bases aligning to TRBD1. The V gene end was trimmed by 5 bases and the J gene end by 4 bases; junction bases not matched to a gene: 13. This CDR3 is built from 17 residues. Germline CDR1 MNHNS, CDR2 SASEGT. The CDR3 sequence: CASSQEGQGVMGETQYF. CDR3 DNA sequence: TGTGCCAGCAGTCAAGAAGGACAGGGGGTTATGGGAGAGACCCAGTACTTC.

This chain uses TRBV4-2 with TRBJ2-3; D gene ambiguous. This CDR3 has 16 residues. Trimming removed 5 bases at V and 0 bases at J, with 15 bases between. Germline CDR1 is LGHNA and CDR2 is YNFKEQ. The CDR3 loop reads CASSVNPGLSTDTQYF. The CDR3 nucleotides read TGTGCCAGCAGCGTGAATCCAGGCCTTAGCACAGATACGCAGTATTTT.

This rearrangement joins TRBV5-1 to TRBJ2-5; D is uncertain. The CDR3 is 14 amino acids. V was pared by 5 bases and J by 0 bases, with 11 bases between. Germline loops: CDR1 SGHRS, CDR2 YFSETQ. CDR3 loop: CASRFTVYQETQYF. The CDR3 DNA reads TGCGCCAGCAGGTTTACAGTGTACCAAGAGACCCAGTACTTC.

The chain carries TRBV6-1 and TRBJ2-2; 7 nucleotides agree with TRBD2. V shed 2 bases and J 1 base; nucleotides not matched to a gene: 1. The germline gives CDR1 MNHNS, CDR2 SASEGT. This CDR3 contains 15 residues. The CDR3 here is CASSESGVNTGELFF. CDR3 nucleotide sequence: TGTGCCAGCAGTGAAAGCGGGGTGAACACCGGGGAGCTGTTTTTT.

V and J are TRBV25-1 and TRBJ2-5; D unclear. The CDR3 runs 13 residues. V lost 7 bases, J lost 2 bases, and 11 bases lay in between. The germline V gene encodes CDR1 MGHDK and CDR2 SYGVNS. The chain's CDR3 is CASKISNQETQYF. The CDR3 DNA reads as TGTGCCAGCAAGATAAGTAATCAAGAGACCCAGTACTTC.

The chain is built from TRBV28 and TRBJ1-4, with D possibly being TRBD1 (6 bases). The CDR3 extends over 14 amino acids. Trimming cost V 6 bases and J 8 bases, with 16 bases left between them. Looked up from germline, CDR1 is MDHEN and CDR2 is SYDVKM. The CDR3 loop reads CASRVSTGLEKLFF. The DNA for the CDR3 is TGTGCCAGCAGAGTCAGTACAGGGCTAGAAAAACTGTTTTTT. The full variable domain, with the rest looked up from reference TRBV28 and TRBJ1-4, is DVKVTQSSRYLVKRTGEKVFLECVQDMDHENMFWYRQDPGLGLRLIYFSYDVKMKEKGDIPEGYSVSREKKERFSLILESASTNQTSMYLCASRVSTGLEKLFFGSGTQLSVL.

CDR3 sequence (DNA): TGTGCCAGCAGCACTCGAACACCGGGACAGGGTGGTACCGGGGAGCTGTTTTTT. It yields the protein CASSTRTPGQGGTGELFF. The chain recombines TRBV27 with TRBJ2-2; 9 positions match TRBD1. The CDR3 runs to 18 residues. Germline lookup yields CDR1 MNHEY and CDR2 SMNVEV (reference sequence). V trimming: 6 bases; J trimming: 5 bases; junction bases outside the gene matches: 16.

V usage is TRBV5-6 and J usage is TRBJ2-7; D uncertain. There are 12 residues in the CDR3. Trimming removed 2 bases at V and 3 bases at J, with 6 bases between. CDR1 is SGHDT and CDR2 is YYEEEE in the germline V gene. CDR3 bases: TGTGCCAGCAGCTTAGGGTACTACGAGCAGTACTTC. As protein: CASSLGYYEQYF.

The V gene is TRBV14, the J gene TRBJ1-1; TRBD1 agrees at 9 bases. After removal of 6 bases from V and 5 bases from J, the junction contained 16 bases not matched to a gene. This CDR3 region has 17 residues. Germline V lookup: CDR1 SGHDN, CDR2 FVKESK. CDR3 bases: TGTGCCAGCAGTCACAGAATACAGGGGGCGCGTGAAACTGAAGCTTTCTTT. It specifies CASSHRIQGARETEAFF.

The chain recombines TRBV2 with TRBJ1-6; possibly TRBD1 for D (5 bases). Germline CDR1 SNHLY, CDR2 FYNNEI. Trimming cost V 7 bases and J 2 bases, with 12 bases left between them. The CDR3 sequence is 15 residues long. CDR3 DNA: TGTGCCAGCACACCAGGGATAACCTATAATTCACCCCTCCACTTT. It specifies CASTPGITYNSPLHF. The whole variable domain, remainder taken from reference TRBV2 and TRBJ1-6, is EPEVTQTPSHQVTQMGQEVILRCVPISNHLYFYWYRQILGQKVEFLVSFYNNEISEKSEIFDDQFSVERPDGSNFTLKIRSTKLEDSAMYFCASTPGITYNSPLHFGNGTRLTVT.